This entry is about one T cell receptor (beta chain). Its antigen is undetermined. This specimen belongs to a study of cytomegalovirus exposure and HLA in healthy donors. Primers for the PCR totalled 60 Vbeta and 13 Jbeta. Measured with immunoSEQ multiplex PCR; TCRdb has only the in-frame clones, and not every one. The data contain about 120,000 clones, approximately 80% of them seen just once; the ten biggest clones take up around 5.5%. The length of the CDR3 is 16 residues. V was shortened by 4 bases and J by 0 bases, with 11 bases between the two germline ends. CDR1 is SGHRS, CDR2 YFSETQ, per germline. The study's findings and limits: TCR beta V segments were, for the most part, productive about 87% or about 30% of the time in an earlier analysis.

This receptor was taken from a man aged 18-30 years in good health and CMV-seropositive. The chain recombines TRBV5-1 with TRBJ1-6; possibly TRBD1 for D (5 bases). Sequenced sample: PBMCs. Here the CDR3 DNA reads TGCGCCAGCAGCGGAGGGGCGAGCTCCTATAATTCACCCCTCCACTTT. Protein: CASSGGASSYNSPLHF.